The following is a TCR beta chain sequence with its context. Antigen: not known. The treatment: approximately 11-day PBMC culture with coronavirus spike peptide pools or control peptides (ViraFEST assay). These data are taken from a study of vaccination and CD4 T cells after COVID-19. CDR1 LNHDA and CDR2 SQIVND come from the germline V gene (reference sequence). Trimming removed 5 bases at V and 0 bases at J, with 8 bases between. The CDR3 covers 14 residues. Sequencing of the DNA from cultured CD4+ T cells was carried out with the Oncomine TCR Beta short-read assay. Each CDR3 protein gets one entry after TCRdb re-called the PCR reads with MiXCR. The repertoire consists of about 20,000 distinct CDR3 sequences, with roughly 51% occurring once and the leading ten covering around 17%.

What was sequenced was CD4+ T cells from blood, cultured in vitro. The receptor was isolated from a human donor who had recovered from COVID-19. The chain is built from TRBV19 and TRBJ1-5; D uncertain. CDR3 region: CASSPIHSNQPQHF. CDR3 nucleotide sequence: TGTGCCAGTAGTCCCATCCATAGCAATCAGCCCCAGCATTTT.